The 8 T cell receptor beta chains below all came from one sample that was sequenced in a study of OX40 agonist ivuxolimab in advanced cancers. TCRdb keeps only in-frame clones here, not all; method: immunoSEQ multiplex PCR. The table lists about 45,000 clones, 91% of them singletons. Sequenced material: CD4+ or CD8+ T cells sorted from blood, taken in a trial of the OX40 agonist ivuxolimab. The receptors were gathered from an adult with an advanced solid tumor such as melanoma, head and neck, liver or kidney cancer.

V and J are TRBV6-5 and TRBJ1-2, with 7 bases lining up with TRBD1. J lost 7 bases, V lost 5 bases, and 7 bases had no gene match. Germline loops: CDR1 MNHEY, CDR2 SVGAGI. This CDR3 spans 13 amino acids. CDR3 sequence: CASSKDRATGYTF. The CDR3, as DNA: TGTGCCAGCAGTAAAGACAGGGCCACTGGCTACACCTTC.

The chain recombines TRBV19 with TRBJ2-7; 10 bases are shared with TRBD2. Per the germline V gene, CDR1 is LNHDA and CDR2 is SQIVND (reference sequence). The CDR3 covers 15 residues. Unmatched junction bases numbered 3, after V lost 4 bases and J lost 0 bases. CDR3 nucleotide sequence: TGTGCCAGTAGTACCTCTAGCGGGGGCTCCTACGAGCAGTACTTC. It translates to CASSTSSGGSYEQYF. Variable domain in full (rest from reference TRBV19 and TRBJ2-7): DGGITQSPKYLFRKEGQNVTLSCEQNLNHDAMYWYRQDPGQGLRLIYYSQIVNDFQKGDIAEGYSVSREKKESFPLTVTSAQKNPTAFYLCASSTSSGGSYEQYFGPGTRLTVT.

The DNA of the CDR3 is TGTGCCAGCAGCCCCCGACAGAACACAGATACGCAGTATTTT. Its translation: CASSPRQNTDTQYF. V usage is TRBV9 and J usage is TRBJ2-3; a weak D match, TRBD1 (5 bases). The CDR3 has 14 residues. CDR1 is SGDLS and CDR2 is YYNGEE in the germline V gene. The germline V and J ends were trimmed by 4 bases and 2 bases, with 11 bases remaining between them.

The chain uses TRBV19 and TRBJ1-1; no reliable D call. The CDR3 runs to 15 residues. Germline V lookup: CDR1 LNHDA, CDR2 SQIVND (reference sequence). The V end lost 5 bases, the J end lost 3 bases, and 16 bases lay between the germline ends. CDR3 sequence (DNA): TGTGCCAGTAGTCTCACGTCATCCGGGTACACTGAAGCTTTCTTT. Amino acids: CASSLTSSGYTEAFF.

J is TRBJ2-7 and V is TRBV28, with D perhaps TRBD2 (6 bases). The CDR3 runs 15 residues. The V end lost 6 bases, the J end lost 1 base, and 16 bases lay between the germline ends. Germline V gene sequence: CDR1 MDHEN, CDR2 SYDVKM. The CDR3 protein is CASSEIGGVSYEQYF. CDR3 bases: TGTGCCAGCAGCGAAATTGGAGGGGTTTCCTACGAGCAGTACTTC.

The V gene is TRBV2, the J gene TRBJ2-1; D is ambiguous. Germline V gene data show CDR1 as SNHLY and CDR2 as FYNNEI. Trimming stripped 4 bases from V and 0 bases from J, with 7 bases between. This CDR3 contains 14 residues. The CDR3, as DNA: TGTGCCAGCAGTGCACGTAGCTCCTACAATGAGCAGTTCTTC. Translation: CASSARSSYNEQFF.

J is TRBJ2-7 and V is TRBV6-6; D not certain. CDR3 size: 11 residues. Germline CDR1 and CDR2: MNHNY and SVGAGI (reference sequence). V was trimmed by 4 bases and J by 5 bases, leaving 6 bases between them. The CDR3 DNA reads TGTGCCAGCAGTTTTCCCGACGAGCAGTACTTC. Protein sequence: CASSFPDEQYF.

J is TRBJ2-1 and V is TRBV4-1; 7 bases align to TRBD1. The CDR3 is 15 amino acids. The ends lost 4 bases at V and 0 bases at J; junction bases unmatched: 3. Germline loops: CDR1 MGHRA, CDR2 YSYEKL. The CDR3 spells CASSLGQDSYNEQFF. The CDR3, as DNA: TGCGCCAGCAGCCTAGGACAGGACTCCTACAATGAGCAGTTCTTC.